The sequence of this T cell receptor (beta chain) was determined in a study of shared clonotypes between healthy human individuals (TCRdb year 2020). Background for the entire study: A couple of women and a few men aged 18 to 49 years were included in the cohort. Per donor, three plates each were used for CD4 naive and CD4 memory, two for CD8 naive, and one for CD8 memory. The study deeply sequenced blood TCR repertoires of roughly five healthy adults to estimate repertoire size and the extent of clonotype sharing between individuals. To increase sequencing depth and limit assay-specific biases, TCR repertoire library preparation and sequencing were carried out by different laboratories using diverse techniques. Between about 0.8 and 9 billion PBMCs per donor were obtained by leukapheresis. The full study reports these points: Because the study included only a small number of donors, the genetic and exposure-history diversity represented was limited. Only blood was sampled, and tissue TCR repertoires likely differ from those in blood. Rarefaction of sorted-subset datasets indicated incomplete sequencing despite the large sequencing depth. Sharing across a few donors was observed for roughly 5.4% of naive CD4, 3% to 3.5% of naive CD8, around 2.5% of memory CD4, and around 0.4% of memory CD8 clonotypes. Pairwise subsampling indicated that sequencing depth was expected to affect the degree of clonotype sharing among donors. Compared with non-shared clonotypes, clonotypes shared by all four sorted-subset donors had higher generation probabilities. Naive subsets generally had larger estimated clonotype richness than memory subsets.

CDR1 and CDR2, per the germline V gene, are SGHRS and YFSETQ. The V and J ends are trimmed by 5 bases and 3 bases, leaving 15 bases between them. From the cysteine up to the phenylalanine, the CDR3 has a length of 14 residues. Solely the CDR3 DNA is kept, with 42 bases framed from the first base. Regarding this clone: Which antigen it targets is not known. Base quality data are lacking; no much larger clone is found one base away.

Using the deep immunoSEQ assay, TCR CDR3 regions were amplified from genomic DNA by multiplex PCR. Genomic DNA extracted from each cell subset was distributed evenly over all wells of several immunoSEQ 96-well plates, and each plate served as one replicate. For sorted subsets, about 0.2 ug genomic DNA, equal to 25,000 to 35,000 T cell genomes, was loaded into each replicate PCR. Purified libraries were measured with a Qubit 3.0 fluorometer, size-checked on a Bioanalyzer 2100, and measured again with the KAPA Library Quantification kit. Every immunoSEQ 96-well plate was sequenced on a separate single-read 150-cycle Illumina NextSeq 550 flow cell. The source study handled its data this way. Because the immunoSEQ output held only junctional sequences and lacked quality scores, the filtering could not match the filtering applied to full-length reads. To assign V/J genes and CDR3, sequences were annotated using PyIR, a Python wrapper for IgBLAST v1.9, with IMGT germline references. Reads were removed for weak V/J assignments (E-value above 1e-6), missing CDR3, stop codons, out-of-frame junctions, or ambiguous translated residues. V3J clonotypes were defined by identical inferred V gene, J gene, and CDR3 amino acid sequence. Percentage overlap between repertoires was calculated by dividing the number of shared unique clonotypes by the size of the smaller repertoire. Three approaches were used to assess repertoire richness: RTK rarefaction, the Chao1 estimator, and Recon v2.1 estimates of unobserved clonotypes. OLGA was used to compute generation probabilities for all TCRbeta clonotypes that the gDNA method yielded from a handful of donors. The clones in this table, taken by TCRdb from immuneACCESS, are in-frame only. Not every clone is retained; where verified, under half of the shortfall comes from an unresolved V gene, and the cause of the rest is unknown. That table gives V, J and clone size, and the DNA gave D and trimming. The sample table shows about a million clones, and less than 85% are seen once. Approximately 1.5% of the sample lies in the top ten.

The donors were healthy, HIV-negative adults with no recently reported acute infections or vaccinations. Every donor was a Caucasian adult living in Nashville, Tennessee, USA. CD4+ T cells were enriched by magnetic negative selection; naive cells were then positively selected on CD45RA, and the negative fraction formed the memory subset. Blood was collected by leukapheresis, and PBMCs were isolated by Ficoll-Histopaque density gradient centrifugation and then cryopreserved in liquid nitrogen vapor phase. Analytical flow cytometry was used to check the purity and quantity of each magnetically sorted T cell population. Genomic DNA was isolated from every sorted fraction and measured by UV absorbance on a Nanodrop 2000c.

The receptor was isolated from a man younger than 35 in good health. Sequenced material: memory CD4+ T cells sorted from blood. What this sample's cell subset or site label stands for: CD45RA-negative fraction. Recombination joined TRBV5-1 with TRBJ2-7, with TRBD2 perhaps the D gene, on 6 matching bases. The bases read TGCGCCAGCAGTTTTGAGACCGGGAGCTACGAGCAGTACTTC. The translation is CASSFETGSYEQYF.